The 27 T cell receptor beta chains presented below share a single source sample, sequenced in a study of blood T cell repertoires in COVID-19. Sequencing was performed with immunoSEQ multiplex PCR; in TCRdb, only in-frame clones are kept and a portion is missing. Of over 150,000 clones in the sample, about nine tenths were seen once. The source material was peripheral blood. These receptors were obtained from a man between 18 and 29 years old who had recovered from COVID-19.

CDR3 loop: CASSWGGSNTEAFF. The CDR3 DNA reads TGCGCCAGCAGCTGGGGAGGGTCGAACACTGAAGCTTTCTTT. The chain combines TRBV5-1 with TRBJ1-1; no clear D gene. Germline V gene data show CDR1 as SGHRS and CDR2 as YFSETQ. The V gene lost 3 bases and the J gene lost 1 base, with 10 bases spanning the gap. The CDR3 sequence is 14 residues long.

This sequence joins TRBV28 and TRBJ1-3; the D gene is possibly TRBD1 (5 bases). The V gene lost 2 bases and the J gene lost 3 bases, with 11 bases spanning the gap. This CDR3 comprises 15 residues. Looked up from germline, CDR1 is MDHEN and CDR2 is SYDVKM. The CDR3 DNA is TGTGCCAGCAGTTTAGGGGGGGTGCATGGAAACACCATATATTTT. Protein sequence: CASSLGGVHGNTIYF.

This chain connects TRBV13 to TRBJ2-1; 9 nucleotides line up with TRBD2. The germline V gene has CDR1 PRHDT and CDR2 FYEKMQ (reference sequence). V was pared by 6 bases and J by 6 bases, with 3 bases of the junction left unmatched. The CDR3 extends over 13 amino acids. In DNA form, the CDR3 reads TGTGCCAGCAGTAGACTAGCGGTCAATGAGCAGTTCTTC. Encoded protein: CASSRLAVNEQFF.

DNA of the CDR3: TGTGCCAGTAGTATAGGCAGCTCCTACGAGCAGTACTTC. This encodes CASSIGSSYEQYF. The chain links TRBV19 to TRBJ2-7; D remains unclear. Trimming left V 1 base short and J 0 bases short, with 4 bases between. This CDR3 has 13 residues. CDR1 is LNHDA and CDR2 is SQIVND in the germline V gene (reference sequence).

This clone appeared once. The chain couples TRBV7-2 to TRBJ1-1; 9 bases agree with TRBD1. Germline CDR1 SGHTA, CDR2 FQGNSA. The CDR3 sequence is 17 residues long. V was clipped by 3 bases and J by 1 base; unmatched bases: 9. The CDR3 protein is CASSFTRDRARNTEAFF. The CDR3 DNA is TGTGCCAGCAGCTTTACCCGGGACAGGGCCCGGAACACTGAAGCTTTCTTT. Supplemented by reference TRBV7-2 and TRBJ1-1, the full variable domain reads GAGVSQSPSNKVTEKGKDVELRCDPISGHTALYWYRQSLGQGLEFLIYFQGNSAPDKSGLPSDRFSAERTGGSVSTLTIQRTQQEDSAVYLCASSFTRDRARNTEAFFGQGTRLTVV.

This clone appeared a single time. The chain employs TRBV30 and TRBJ1-3; D is possibly TRBD1 (6 bases). Germline assignment: CDR1 GTSNPN and CDR2 SVGIG (reference sequence). The CDR3 sequence is 15 residues long. Trimming shortened V by 4 bases and J by 1 base, and 14 bases separated the two germline ends. The CDR3 loop reads CAWKQGRDSGNTIYF. For the CDR3, the DNA is TGTGCCTGGAAACAGGGTAGGGATTCTGGAAACACCATATATTTT. Together with reference TRBV30 and TRBJ1-3, the CDR3 gives the full variable domain: SQTIHQWPATLVQPVGSPLSLECTVEGTSNPNLYWYRQAAGRGLQLLFYSVGIGQISSEVPQNLSASRPQDRQFILSSKKLLLSDSGFYLCAWKQGRDSGNTIYFGEGSWLTVV.

The chain employs TRBV4-2 and TRBJ2-7, with 8 bases fitting TRBD2. Per the germline V gene, CDR1 is LGHNA and CDR2 is YNFKEQ. With 0 bases clipped from V and 1 base from J, the junction kept 2 bases outside the gene matches. The CDR3 runs 15 residues. CDR3 sequence reads: CASSQEIAGSYEQYF. Here the CDR3 DNA reads TGTGCCAGCAGCCAAGAGATAGCGGGATCCTACGAGCAGTACTTC.

The chain links TRBV7-2 to TRBJ2-1; D is undetermined. Trimming removed 5 bases from V and 4 bases from J, with 12 bases in between. The CDR3 has 14 amino acids. The germline V gene encodes CDR1 SGHTA and CDR2 FQGNSA. CDR3 loop: CASSPTTIYNEQFF. In DNA form, the CDR3 reads TGTGCCAGCAGCCCTACCACGATTTACAATGAGCAGTTCTTC.

The chain has TRBV10-3 and TRBJ1-4; TRBD1 aligns across 9 bases. Germline V lookup: CDR1 ENHRY, CDR2 SYGVKD. This CDR3 spans 15 amino acids. J lost 8 bases, V lost 3 bases, and 7 bases had no gene match. In DNA, the CDR3 is TGTGCCATCAGTGATACGGACAGGGGTTGGGAAAAACTGTTTTTT. It encodes CAISDTDRGWEKLFF.

The V and J genes are TRBV18 and TRBJ1-5, with a possible D match to TRBD1 (6 bases). V lost 3 bases and J lost 11, with 17 bases in between. The germline V gene has CDR1 KGHSH and CDR2 LQKENI. The CDR3 runs 14 residues. CDR3 region: CASSPGTGLGAQHF. DNA of the CDR3: TGTGCCAGCTCACCTGGAACAGGGCTGGGGGCCCAGCATTTT.

This clone came up a few times. This chain joins TRBV19 and TRBJ2-2; possible D gene TRBD2, 6 bases. The ends were cut back, 1 base at V and 9 bases at J, with 15 bases in the middle. This CDR3 has 15 amino acids. Germline V gene lookup returns CDR1 LNHDA and CDR2 SQIVND (reference sequence). CDR3 amino acids: CASSIAWGELRELFF. The DNA for the CDR3 is TGTGCCAGTAGTATAGCGTGGGGGGAGCTACGGGAGCTGTTTTTT.

The V call is TRBV15, the J call TRBJ1-2, with 8 positions matching TRBD1. The CDR3 is 15 amino acids. V lost 0 bases and J lost 7; bases outside the gene matches: 7. Germline assignment: CDR1 LNHNV and CDR2 YYDKDF (reference sequence). The CDR3 DNA is TGTGCCACCAGCAGAGAACAGGGGGTAGTCGGTGGCTACACCTTC. It codes for CATSREQGVVGGYTF.

This chain links TRBV25-1 with TRBJ1-1; a possible D gene is TRBD1 (6 bases). This CDR3 spans 12 amino acids. V gave up 4 bases and J gave up 5 bases, with 8 bases separating them. CDR1 and CDR2 from the germline V gene are MGHDK and SYGVNS. The CDR3 sequence is CASSGTATEAFF. CDR3 sequence (DNA): TGTGCCAGCAGTGGGACAGCGACTGAAGCTTTCTTT. The entire variable domain, with the rest obtained from reference TRBV25-1 and TRBJ1-1, is as follows: EADIYQTPRYLVIGTGKKITLECSQTMGHDKMYWYQQDPGMELHLIHYSYGVNSTEKGDLSSESTVSRIRTEHFPLTLESARPSHTSQYLCASSGTATEAFFGQGTRLTVV.

J is TRBJ1-2 and V is TRBV4-3; 7 bases fit TRBD1. Germline assignment: CDR1 LGHNA and CDR2 YSLEER. CDR3 length equals 15 residues. J lost 6 bases, V lost 2 bases, and 9 bases had no gene match. The CDR3 region is CASSQPGQVRNGYTF. CDR3 nucleotide sequence: TGCGCCAGCAGCCAACCTGGACAGGTGAGGAATGGCTACACCTTC.

The genes are TRBV9 and TRBJ2-7; 7 bases align to TRBD1. CDR1 and CDR2 (germline): SGDLS, YYNGEE. V lost 2 bases to trimming and J lost 7 bases; unmatched junction nucleotides: 6. This CDR3 is 13 amino acids long. The CDR3 protein is CASSVATGQEQYF. As DNA, the CDR3 is TGTGCCAGCAGCGTTGCGACAGGGCAGGAGCAGTACTTC.

The J gene is TRBJ2-7, the V gene TRBV28; 7 nucleotides agree with TRBD1. Germline V gene sequence: CDR1 MDHEN, CDR2 SYDVKM. Trimming removed 3 bases from V and 0 bases from J; junction bases left unmatched: 5. The CDR3 length is 15 residues. The CDR3 sequence: CASSLWDRSSYEQYF. The CDR3 DNA reads as TGTGCCAGCAGTTTGTGGGACAGATCCTCCTACGAGCAGTACTTC.

The chain has TRBV5-4 and TRBJ2-7, with TRBD2 identical over 11 bases. Germline V CDR1 and CDR2: SGHNT, YYREEE (reference sequence). V dropped 4 bases and J dropped 5; count of bases not matched to a gene: 11. This CDR3 contains 16 residues. The CDR3 protein is CASSPYPQLAGDEQYF. CDR3 nucleotides: TGTGCCAGCAGCCCCTATCCCCAACTAGCGGGAGACGAGCAGTACTTC.

The genes are TRBV6-2 or TRBV6-3 and TRBJ1-5; no reliable D call. The germline V gene encodes CDR1 MNHEY and CDR2 SVGEGT. V lost 2 bases to trimming and J lost 7 bases, with 12 bases between them. This CDR3 has 14 residues. The CDR3 DNA is TGTGCCAGCAGTTACCGGGCGGGGATGCAGCCCCAGCATTTT. Translation: CASSYRAGMQPQHF.

The sample holds one count of this clone. This chain joins TRBV7-2 and TRBJ2-2, with 7 bases that match TRBD2. CDR1 is SGHTA, CDR2 FQGNSA, per germline. The V segment lost 5 bases and the J segment 6 bases; nucleotides outside the gene matches: 9. The CDR3 consists of 15 residues. Here the CDR3 DNA reads TGTGCCAGCAGCCAGCAGGCGGGGGTAGCCGGGGAGCTGTTTTTT. Translation: CASSQQAGVAGELFF.

The V call is TRBV15, the J call TRBJ2-7, with D possibly TRBD1 on 6 matching bases. Germline CDR1 reads LNHNV; CDR2 reads YYDKDF (reference sequence). The CDR3 extends over 15 amino acids. V lost 3 bases to trimming and J lost 3 bases, with 15 bases between them. The chain's CDR3 is CATSSSRGQDYEQYF. The CDR3 nucleotides are TGTGCCACCAGCAGTAGCAGGGGCCAGGACTACGAGCAGTACTTC.

J is TRBJ1-2 and V is TRBV19; D unclear. There are 13 residues in the CDR3. V was shortened by 6 bases and J by 3 bases, with 11 bases between the two germline ends. Germline CDR1 reads LNHDA; CDR2 reads SQIVND (reference sequence). The CDR3 DNA is TGTGCCAGTAGGCCGGGAGGTGACTATGGCTACACCTTC. Translated: CASRPGGDYGYTF.

The genes are TRBV28 and TRBJ2-7, with D maybe TRBD1 (5 bases). The V and J ends lost 10 bases and 4 bases respectively, with 20 bases between them. Germline assignment: CDR1 MDHEN and CDR2 SYDVKM. The length of the CDR3 is 14 residues. CDR3 sequence reads: CATRTTPGMYEQYF. The DNA of the CDR3 is TGTGCCACCCGGACAACCCCTGGGATGTACGAGCAGTACTTC.

The CDR3 DNA follows: TGTGCCAGCAGCTTCACTAGCGGGAGGGGGGAGGCACACAATGAGCAGTTCTTC. Translated, it gives CASSFTSGRGEAHNEQFF. The genes are TRBV7-8 and TRBJ2-1; 13 bases line up with TRBD2. CDR3 length equals 18 residues. J was trimmed by 5 bases and V by 3 bases; bases with no gene match: 10. Germline lookup yields CDR1 SGHVS and CDR2 FQNEAQ. The complete variable domain, with remaining parts taken from reference TRBV7-8 and TRBJ2-1, reads GAGVSQSPRYKVAKRGQDVALRCDPISGHVSLFWYQQALGQGPEFLTYFQNEAQLDKSGLPSDRFFAERPEGSVSTLKIQRTQQEDSAVYLCASSFTSGRGEAHNEQFFGPGTRLTVL.

The V and J genes are TRBV12-3 or TRBV12-4 and TRBJ2-7, with D possibly being TRBD1 (6 bases). V dropped 6 bases and J dropped 6 bases, with 12 bases sitting between them. There are 12 residues in the CDR3. The DNA of the CDR3 is TGTGCCAGCAGGCGAACAGGGATCGAGCAGTACTTC. Translated: CASRRTGIEQYF.

This chain joins TRBV12-3 or TRBV12-4 and TRBJ1-1; D is undetermined. CDR3 length equals 12 residues. V gave up 7 bases and J gave up 1 base, with 7 bases separating them. The CDR3 DNA reads TGTGCCAGCAACCCAGGGAACACTGAAGCTTTCTTT. Its protein is CASNPGNTEAFF.

The CDR3 protein is CASSQDSAGSREQYF. Written as DNA, the CDR3 is TGTGCCAGCAGCCAAGATTCAGCGGGGAGCCGCGAGCAGTACTTC. The gene calls are TRBV3-1 (or the pseudogene TRBV3-2) and TRBJ2-7; 7 bases line up with TRBD2. Germline V gene data show CDR1 as LGHDT and CDR2 as YNNKEL (reference sequence). The CDR3 covers 15 residues. V dropped 0 bases and J dropped 6; count of bases not matched to a gene: 8.

V gene TRBV11-2 combines with J gene TRBJ2-5; D unclear. This CDR3 region has 14 residues. Trimming removed 1 base from V and 2 bases from J, with 8 bases in between. Germline assignment: CDR1 SGHAT and CDR2 FQNNGV. The CDR3 region has the DNA TGTGCCAGCAGCTTAGTTGTAGATCAAGAGACCCAGTACTTC. Its translation is CASSLVVDQETQYF.